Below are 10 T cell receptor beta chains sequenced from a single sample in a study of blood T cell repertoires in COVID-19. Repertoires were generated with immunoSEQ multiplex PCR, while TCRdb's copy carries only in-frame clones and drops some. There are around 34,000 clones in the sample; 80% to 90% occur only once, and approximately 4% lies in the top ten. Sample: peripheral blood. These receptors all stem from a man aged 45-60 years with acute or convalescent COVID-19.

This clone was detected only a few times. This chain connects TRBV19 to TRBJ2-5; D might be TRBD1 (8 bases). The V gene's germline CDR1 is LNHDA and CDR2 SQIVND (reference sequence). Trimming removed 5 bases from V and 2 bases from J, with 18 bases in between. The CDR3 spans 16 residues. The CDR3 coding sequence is TGTGCCAGTAGTCCAAGGACAGGGAGGGGTCAAGAGACCCAGTACTTC. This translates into CASSPRTGRGQETQYF.

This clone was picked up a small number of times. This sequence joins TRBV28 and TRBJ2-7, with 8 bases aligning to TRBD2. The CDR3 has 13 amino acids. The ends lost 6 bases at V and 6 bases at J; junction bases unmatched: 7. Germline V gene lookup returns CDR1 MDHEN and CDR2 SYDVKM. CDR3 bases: TGTGCCAGCAGAACCCACCGGGAGGGCGAGCAGTACTTC. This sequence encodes CASRTHREGEQYF.

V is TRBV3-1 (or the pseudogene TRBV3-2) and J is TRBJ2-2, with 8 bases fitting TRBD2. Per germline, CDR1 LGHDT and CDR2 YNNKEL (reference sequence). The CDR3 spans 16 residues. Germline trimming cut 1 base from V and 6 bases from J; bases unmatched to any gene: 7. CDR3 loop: CASSQAGSGEAGELFF. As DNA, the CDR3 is TGTGCCAGCAGCCAAGCGGGTAGCGGGGAGGCCGGGGAGCTGTTTTTT.

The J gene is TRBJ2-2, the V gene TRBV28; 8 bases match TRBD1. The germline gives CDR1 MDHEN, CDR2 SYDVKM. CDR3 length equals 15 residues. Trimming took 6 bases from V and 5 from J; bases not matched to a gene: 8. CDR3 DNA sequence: TGTGCCAGCAGGACACAGGGGGGAAGAACCGGGGAGCTGTTTTTT. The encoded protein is CASRTQGGRTGELFF.

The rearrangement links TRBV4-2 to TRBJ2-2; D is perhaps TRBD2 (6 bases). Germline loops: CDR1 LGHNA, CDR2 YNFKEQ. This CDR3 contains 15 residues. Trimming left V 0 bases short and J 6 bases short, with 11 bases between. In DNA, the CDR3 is TGTGCCAGCAGCCAAGATGCGGCGGGACCCGGGGAGCTGTTTTTT. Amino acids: CASSQDAAGPGELFF.

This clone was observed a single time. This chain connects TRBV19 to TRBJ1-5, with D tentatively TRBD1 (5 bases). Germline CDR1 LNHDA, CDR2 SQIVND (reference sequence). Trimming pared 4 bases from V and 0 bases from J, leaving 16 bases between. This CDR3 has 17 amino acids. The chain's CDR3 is CASSTSWGHGSNQPQHF. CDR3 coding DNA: TGTGCCAGTAGTACTTCCTGGGGCCATGGTAGCAATCAGCCCCAGCATTTT.

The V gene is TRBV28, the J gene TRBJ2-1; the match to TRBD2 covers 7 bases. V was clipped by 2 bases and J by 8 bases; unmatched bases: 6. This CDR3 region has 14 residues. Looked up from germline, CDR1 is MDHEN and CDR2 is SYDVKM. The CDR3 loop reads CASSLPLAVYEQFF. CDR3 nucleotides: TGTGCCAGCAGTTTACCCCTAGCGGTCTATGAGCAGTTCTTC.

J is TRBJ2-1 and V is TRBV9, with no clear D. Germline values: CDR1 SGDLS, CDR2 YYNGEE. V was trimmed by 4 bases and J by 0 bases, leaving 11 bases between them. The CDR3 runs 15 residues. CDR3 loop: CASSSHVSSYNEQFF. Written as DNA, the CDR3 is TGTGCCAGCAGCTCCCACGTGAGCTCCTACAATGAGCAGTTCTTC.

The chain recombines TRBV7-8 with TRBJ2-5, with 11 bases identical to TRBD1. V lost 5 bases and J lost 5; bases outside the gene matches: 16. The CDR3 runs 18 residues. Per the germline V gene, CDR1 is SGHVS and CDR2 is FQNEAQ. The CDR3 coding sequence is TGTGCCAGCAGCCCAACTTACTGGACAGGGGGCGCATCGGAGACCCAGTACTTC. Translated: CASSPTYWTGGASETQYF.

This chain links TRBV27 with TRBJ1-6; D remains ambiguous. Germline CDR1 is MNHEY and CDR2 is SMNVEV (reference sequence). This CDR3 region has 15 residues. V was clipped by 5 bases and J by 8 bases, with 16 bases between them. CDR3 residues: CASSTIAAEDSPLHF. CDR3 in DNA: TGTGCCAGCAGTACAATCGCCGCGGAGGATTCACCCCTCCACTTT.